Below, 5 T cell receptor beta chains from the same sample are listed, as sequenced in a study of T cell responses to AZD1222 COVID-19 vaccine. Clones were sequenced by immunoSEQ multiplex PCR, and TCRdb holds only the in-frame ones, with some missing. The profile shows about 150,000 clones, approximately 90% of them singletons. Sequenced here: peripheral blood, sampled on day 0 of AZD1222 vaccination. These receptors were taken from an adult in good health.

The V and J genes are TRBV2 and TRBJ1-4; TRBD1 matches 7 bases. CDR3 length equals 15 residues. Germline CDR1 SNHLY, CDR2 FYNNEI. V lost 4 bases, J lost 7 bases, and 9 bases stayed unmatched. In DNA form, the CDR3 reads TGTGCCAGCAGTGCTAGACAGGGAAAAGGTGAAAAACTGTTTTTT. It encodes CASSARQGKGEKLFF.

This clone was counted once. V gene TRBV6-1 combines with J gene TRBJ1-2; TRBD1 is a possible D gene (5 bases). Trimming cost V 3 bases and J 8 bases, with 16 bases left between them. The CDR3 has 14 residues. The germline V gene encodes CDR1 MNHNS and CDR2 SASEGT. This CDR3 reads CASSDDRDRRGYTF. In nucleotides, the CDR3 is TGTGCCAGCAGTGACGATCGAGACAGACGGGGCTACACCTTC.

The chain has TRBV7-2 and TRBJ1-4; D ambiguous. This CDR3 is built from 17 residues. Germline-derived CDR1 and CDR2 are SGHTA and FQGNSA. Between the trimmed V and J ends, which lost 5 bases and 1 base, there was a span of 17 bases. CDR3 in DNA: TGTGCCAGCAGCACCGAACAAGGGCTACGAACTAATGAAAAACTGTTTTTT. This translates into CASSTEQGLRTNEKLFF.

This chain uses TRBV6-1 with TRBJ1-5, with 7 positions matching TRBD1. The J segment lost 1 base and the V segment lost 3 bases, leaving 6 bases of the junction unmatched. The CDR3 spans 16 residues. Germline V gene data show CDR1 as MNHNS and CDR2 as SASEGT. The CDR3 nucleotides are TGTGCCAGCAGTGATTTCCTGACAGGGAGCAATCAGCCCCAGCATTTT. Residues: CASSDFLTGSNQPQHF.

The chain has TRBV19 and TRBJ1-5; no definite D call. The CDR3 covers 15 residues. The V gene's germline CDR1 is LNHDA and CDR2 SQIVND (reference sequence). V was clipped by 5 bases and J by 4 bases, with 15 bases between them. Written as DNA, the CDR3 is TGTGCCAGTAGTGTTTTCAACAGACTAAATCAGCCCCAGCATTTT. Amino acids: CASSVFNRLNQPQHF.